This T cell receptor beta chain came from a study of blood T cell repertoires in COVID-19. On the study more broadly: COVID-19 samples from acute and convalescent phases originated in the United States, Italy and Spain. T cells, B-cell-depleted T cells, or PBMCs provided the cDNA or gDNA that served as material.

CDR3 length: 17 residues. With 4 bases clipped from V and 0 bases from J, the junction kept 10 bases outside the gene matches. CDR1 is SGHDT and CDR2 is YYEEEE in the germline V gene. Assay used: immunoSEQ multiplex PCR; TCRdb lists only in-frame clones, some missing. The sample has fewer than 450,000 clones; around 88% are singletons. What was sequenced was peripheral blood. The receptor comes from a woman between 50 and 59 years old with COVID-19, enrolled during active disease. The rearrangement uses TRBV5-6 and TRBJ2-1; 7 nucleotides line up with TRBD2. The CDR3 nucleotides read TGTGCCAGCAGCCTGACGACTAGCTATAGCTCCTACAATGAGCAGTTCTTC. Translated, it gives CASSLTTSYSSYNEQFF.